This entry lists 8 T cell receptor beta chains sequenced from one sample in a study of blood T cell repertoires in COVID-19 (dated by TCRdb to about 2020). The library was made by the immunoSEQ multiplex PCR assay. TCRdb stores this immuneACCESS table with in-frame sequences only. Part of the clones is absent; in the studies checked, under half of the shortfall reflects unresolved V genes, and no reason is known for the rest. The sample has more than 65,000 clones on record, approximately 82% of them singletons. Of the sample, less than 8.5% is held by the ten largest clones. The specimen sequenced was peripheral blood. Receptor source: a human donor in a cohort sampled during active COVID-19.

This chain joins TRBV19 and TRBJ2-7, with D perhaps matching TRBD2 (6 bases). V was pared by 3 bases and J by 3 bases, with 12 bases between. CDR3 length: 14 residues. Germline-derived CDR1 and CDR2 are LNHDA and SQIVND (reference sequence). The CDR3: CASSMSTSYYEQYF. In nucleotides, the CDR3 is TGTGCCAGTAGTATGTCGACTAGTTACTACGAGCAGTACTTC.

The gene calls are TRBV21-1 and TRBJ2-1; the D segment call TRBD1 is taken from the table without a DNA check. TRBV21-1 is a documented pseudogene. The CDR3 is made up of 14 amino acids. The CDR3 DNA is TGTGCCAGCAGCAAAAGACAGGGGTGCAATGAGCAGTTCTTC. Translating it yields CASSKRQGCNEQFF.

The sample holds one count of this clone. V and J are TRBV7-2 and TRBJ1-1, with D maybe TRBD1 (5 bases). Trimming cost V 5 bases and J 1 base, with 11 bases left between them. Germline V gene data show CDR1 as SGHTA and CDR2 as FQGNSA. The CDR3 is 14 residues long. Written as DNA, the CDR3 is TGTGCCAGCAGCGCGCAACAGGCGAACACTGAAGCTTTCTTT. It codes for CASSAQQANTEAFF.

CDR3: CASSSYGQAPRNTEAFF. The CDR3 nucleotides are TGTGCCAGCAGTTCCTACGGACAGGCCCCGAGGAACACTGAAGCTTTCTTT. The chain couples TRBV28 to TRBJ1-1; the match to TRBD1 covers 7 bases. Germline V lookup: CDR1 MDHEN, CDR2 SYDVKM. Losses at the gene ends were 4 bases for V and 1 base for J; bases not matched to a gene: 12. The CDR3 is 17 residues long.

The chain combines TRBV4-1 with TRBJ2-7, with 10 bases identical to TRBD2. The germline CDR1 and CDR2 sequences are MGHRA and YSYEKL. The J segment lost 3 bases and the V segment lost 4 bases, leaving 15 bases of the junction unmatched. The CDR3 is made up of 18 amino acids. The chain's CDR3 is CASSPQGGSGGYYYEQYF. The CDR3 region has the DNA TGCGCCAGCAGCCCGCAGGGGGGTAGCGGGGGGTACTACTACGAGCAGTACTTC.

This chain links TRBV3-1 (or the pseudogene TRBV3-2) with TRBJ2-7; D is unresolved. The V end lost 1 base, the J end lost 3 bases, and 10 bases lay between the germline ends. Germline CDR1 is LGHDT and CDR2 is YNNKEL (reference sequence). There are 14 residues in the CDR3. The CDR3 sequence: CASSQGLSGYEQYF. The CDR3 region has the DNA TGTGCCAGCAGCCAAGGTCTATCAGGCTACGAGCAGTACTTC.

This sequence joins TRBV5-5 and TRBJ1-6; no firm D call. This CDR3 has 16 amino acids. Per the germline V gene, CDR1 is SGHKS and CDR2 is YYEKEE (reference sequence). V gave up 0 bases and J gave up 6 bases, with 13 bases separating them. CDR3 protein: CASSLVPRVLNSPLHF. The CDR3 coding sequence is TGTGCCAGCAGCTTGGTCCCAAGAGTTCTTAATTCACCCCTCCACTTT. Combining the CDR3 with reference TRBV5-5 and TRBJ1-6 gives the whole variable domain DAGVTQSPTHLIKTRGQQVTLRCSPISGHKSVSWYQQVLGQGPQFIFQYYEKEERGRGNFPDRFSARQFPNYSSELNVNALLLGDSALYLCASSLVPRVLNSPLHFGNGTRLTVT.

CDR3: CASSQSARALEQYF. The CDR3 region has the DNA TGTGCCAGCAGCCAAAGTGCCAGGGCCCTGGAGCAGTACTTC. The rearrangement links TRBV14 to TRBJ2-7; perhaps TRBD1 as D (5 bases). The V gene's germline CDR1 is SGHDN and CDR2 FVKESK. The germline V and J ends were trimmed by 2 bases and 7 bases, with 15 bases remaining between them. CDR3 length: 14 residues.